This T cell receptor (beta chain) was recorded in a study of blood T cell repertoires in COVID-19. As for the study in general: The United States, Italy and Spain were the sources of the acute and convalescent COVID-19 samples. PBMCs, B-cell-depleted T cells, or T cells were the source of the cDNA or gDNA that made up the material.

Per the authors' pipeline: Counts of nucleated cells, estimated from reference gene primer amplification, were obtained. The repertoire was sequenced with immunoSEQ multiplex PCR; TCRdb's copy has only in-frame clones and lacks some. V and J calls and clone size are those listed in that table; D and trimming were worked out from the DNA. The data show around 37,000 clones, with around 87% seen just once and less than 30% held by the top ten. Trimming stripped 5 bases from V and 4 bases from J, with 10 bases between. Germline V CDR1 and CDR2: LNHDA, SQIVND (reference sequence). CDR3 length equals 13 residues.

The source is a man aged 55 to 70 with active or convalescent COVID-19. This chain links TRBV19 with TRBJ2-3, with a possible D match to TRBD1 (5 bases). The material sequenced was peripheral blood. CDR3 nucleotides: TGTGCCAGTAGTCAAAGGGGTGCAGATACGCAGTATTTT. Protein sequence: CASSQRGADTQYF. The full variable domain, rest sourced from reference TRBV19 and TRBJ2-3, is DGGITQSPKYLFRKEGQNVTLSCEQNLNHDAMYWYRQDPGQGLRLIYYSQIVNDFQKGDIAEGYSVSREKKESFPLTVTSAQKNPTAFYLCASSQRGADTQYFGPGTRLTVL.